Below are 24 T cell receptor beta chains sequenced from a single sample in a study of cytomegalovirus exposure and HLA in healthy donors. TCRdb's copy holds only in-frame clones and misses some; the assay was immunoSEQ multiplex PCR. The sample records approximately 210,000 clones, 88% being singletons. The sample was PBMCs. These receptor sequences come from a young woman in good health and CMV-seronegative.

CDR3 region: CASSLSAGSTEAFF. DNA of the CDR3: TGTGCCAGCAGTTTATCTGCGGGATCCACTGAAGCTTTCTTT. The chain recombines TRBV27 with TRBJ1-1; D is unresolved. V was clipped by 0 bases and J by 4 bases, with 9 bases between them. There are 14 residues in the CDR3. The germline gives CDR1 MNHEY, CDR2 SMNVEV (reference sequence).

This chain connects TRBV27 to TRBJ2-5, with 7 bases aligning to TRBD2. In germline, CDR1 is MNHEY, CDR2 SMNVEV (reference sequence). The CDR3 sequence is 14 residues long. The junction had 11 bases not matched to a gene; V was cut back by 8 bases and J by 5 bases. CDR3: CASAGEPQTETQYF. CDR3 nucleotides: TGTGCCAGCGCGGGGGAGCCACAAACGGAGACCCAGTACTTC.

CDR3: CASSIPKGLNTEAFF. CDR3 DNA sequence: TGTGCCAGCAGTATCCCCAAGGGACTAAACACTGAAGCTTTCTTT. The genes are TRBV21-1 and TRBJ1-1. TRBV21-1 is assigned pseudogene status. The CDR3 is 15 amino acids.

The DNA for the CDR3 is TGCGCCAGCAGTGAGTCGTCCAGGGGGCGTCTAGGCGAGCAGTACTTC. As protein: CASSESSRGRLGEQYF. The J gene is TRBJ2-7, the V gene TRBV10-1; 8 positions agree with TRBD1. There are 16 residues in the CDR3. The ends lost 0 bases at V and 6 bases at J; junction bases unmatched: 10. From germline, CDR1 is WNHNN and CDR2 SYGVQD (reference sequence).

The sample holds one count of this clone. The gene calls are TRBV28 and TRBJ2-3; 7 bases align to TRBD1. J gave up 0 bases and V 5 bases, and 2 bases lay outside the gene matches. CDR1 and CDR2 from the germline V gene are MDHEN and SYDVKM. The CDR3 is 14 residues long. The CDR3 nucleotides read TGTGCCAGCAGTCGGGACAGAAGCACAGATACGCAGTATTTT. Its translation: CASSRDRSTDTQYF.

The V and J genes are TRBV7-9 and TRBJ2-5; TRBD2 aligns across 16 bases. J was trimmed by 5 bases and V by 3 bases; bases with no gene match: 6. Germline lookup yields CDR1 SEHNR and CDR2 FQNEAQ (reference sequence). This CDR3 has 17 amino acids. CDR3 nucleotides: TGTGCCAGCAGCTTTGGGACTAGCGGGAGGGCCCGGGAGACCCAGTACTTC. Translation: CASSFGTSGRARETQYF.

The J gene is TRBJ2-7, the V gene TRBV7-2, with a possible D match to TRBD2 (5 bases). The germline V gene has CDR1 SGHTA and CDR2 FQGNSA. The ends were cut back, 5 bases at V and 3 bases at J, with 14 bases in the middle. The CDR3 is 14 residues long. The CDR3 coding sequence is TGTGCCAGCAGCCGGACTGGGATCAACTACGAGCAGTACTTC. Its translation: CASSRTGINYEQYF. The variable domain in full, with the rest retrieved from reference TRBV7-2 and TRBJ2-7, is GAGVSQSPSNKVTEKGKDVELRCDPISGHTALYWYRQSLGQGLEFLIYFQGNSAPDKSGLPSDRFSAERTGGSVSTLTIQRTQQEDSAVYLCASSRTGINYEQYFGPGTRLTVT.

This clone was counted a single time. V is TRBV19 and J is TRBJ2-7, with a weak D call TRBD1 (6 bases). This CDR3 is 19 amino acids long. Deletions cut 5 bases from V and 3 bases from J, with 29 bases between. Germline CDR1 and CDR2: LNHDA and SQIVND (reference sequence). The CDR3 DNA sequence: TGTGCCAGTAGTCTGTGGGGGCAATCAGGGAGTGGAAAAGGCTACGAGCAGTACTTC. It specifies CASSLWGQSGSGKGYEQYF.

V usage is TRBV2 and J usage is TRBJ2-7, with 10 bases identical to TRBD2. Germline trimming cut 8 bases from V and 3 bases from J; bases unmatched to any gene: 7. Per the germline V gene, CDR1 is SNHLY and CDR2 is FYNNEI. The CDR3 length is 14 residues. The CDR3 is CASGELAGNYEQYF. DNA of the CDR3: TGTGCCAGCGGGGAACTAGCGGGAAACTACGAGCAGTACTTC.

The chain links TRBV5-4 to TRBJ1-1; 10 bases agree with TRBD1. The V segment lost 4 bases and the J segment 5 bases; nucleotides outside the gene matches: 5. Germline V gene lookup returns CDR1 SGHNT and CDR2 YYREEE (reference sequence). This CDR3 spans 14 amino acids. The CDR3 spells CASSPRTGGTEAFF. DNA for the CDR3: TGTGCCAGCAGCCCCCGGACAGGGGGAACTGAAGCTTTCTTT.

This chain's CDR3 is CASSHRTGREQYF. The CDR3 region has the DNA TGCGCCAGCAGCCATAGGACAGGGAGGGAGCAGTACTTC. The gene calls are TRBV4-1 and TRBJ2-7, with TRBD1 matching over 8 bases. Unmatched junction bases numbered 5, after V lost 3 bases and J lost 7 bases. CDR3 length equals 13 residues. Germline-derived CDR1 and CDR2 are MGHRA and YSYEKL.

This sequence joins TRBV28 and TRBJ1-5, with no clear D. V was shortened by 3 bases and J by 1 base, with 13 bases between the two germline ends. This CDR3 comprises 16 residues. CDR1 and CDR2 from the germline V gene are MDHEN and SYDVKM. The CDR3 protein is CASSFQFARSNQPQHF. DNA of the CDR3: TGTGCCAGCAGTTTTCAGTTCGCCAGGAGCAATCAGCCCCAGCATTTT.

This clone appeared once. V usage is TRBV5-1 and J usage is TRBJ1-3, with TRBD1 as a possible D gene (5 bases). This CDR3 spans 16 amino acids. Germline CDR1 SGHRS, CDR2 YFSETQ. With 0 bases removed from V and 0 bases from J, the gap between germline ends came to 10 bases. The DNA of the CDR3 is TGCGCCAGCAGCTTGGTAGGGGAGGCCTCTGGAAACACCATATATTTT. Protein sequence: CASSLVGEASGNTIYF.

The chain recombines TRBV13 with TRBJ2-3; 10 positions match TRBD2. Germline V gene data show CDR1 as PRHDT and CDR2 as FYEKMQ (reference sequence). There are 16 residues in the CDR3. V lost 0 bases, J lost 2 bases, and 2 bases stayed unmatched. Written as DNA, the CDR3 is TGTGCCAGCAGCTTAGGAGCGGGAGGGCCCACAGATACGCAGTATTTT. Translated: CASSLGAGGPTDTQYF.

The rearrangement joins TRBV4-1 to TRBJ2-1; 9 nucleotides line up with TRBD2. The CDR3 contains 14 residues. CDR1 and CDR2 (germline): MGHRA, YSYEKL. Trimming cost V 7 bases and J 4 bases; bases outside gene matches: 5. The CDR3: CASKASGTYNEQFF. CDR3 nucleotide sequence: TGCGCCAGCAAGGCTAGCGGGACTTACAATGAGCAGTTCTTC.

This chain joins TRBV7-9 and TRBJ1-4; D call uncertain. Germline V gene data show CDR1 as SEHNR and CDR2 as FQNEAQ (reference sequence). The V end lost 5 bases, the J end lost 3 bases, and 16 bases lay between the germline ends. This CDR3 has 16 residues. Here the CDR3 reads CASSDSTGTANEKLFF. The CDR3 region has the DNA TGTGCCAGCAGCGACTCCACTGGAACTGCTAATGAAAAACTGTTTTTT.

CDR3 sequence (DNA): TGTGCCAGCAGTAGACTAGCGGTGAACACCGGGGAGCTGTTTTTT. It translates to CASSRLAVNTGELFF. This sequence joins TRBV2 and TRBJ2-2; 9 bases agree with TRBD2. CDR3 size: 15 residues. The V and J ends lost 5 bases and 1 base, in that order; junction bases with no gene match: 2. Per the germline V gene, CDR1 is SNHLY and CDR2 is FYNNEI.

This rearrangement joins TRBV28 to TRBJ2-2; D might be TRBD2 (6 bases). Germline V gene sequence: CDR1 MDHEN, CDR2 SYDVKM. V was cut by 6 bases and J by 5 bases, with 7 bases left in between. This CDR3 region has 12 residues. Here the CDR3 DNA reads TGTGCCAGCAGGCGGGGAACCGGGGAGCTGTTTTTT. Translating gives CASRRGTGELFF.

The chain links TRBV29-1 to TRBJ2-7; TRBD2 agrees at 9 bases. Germline CDR1 SQVTM, CDR2 ANQGSEA. J lost 0 bases, V lost 0 bases, and 6 bases had no gene match. There are 16 residues in the CDR3. CDR3 sequence: CSVEDGAGGSSYEQYF. In nucleotides, the CDR3 is TGCAGCGTTGAAGATGGGGCGGGAGGGTCCTCCTACGAGCAGTACTTC.

The genes are TRBV29-1 and TRBJ2-7; D not certain. Germline V gene lookup returns CDR1 SQVTM and CDR2 ANQGSEA. The CDR3 consists of 14 residues. V lost 4 bases and J 2 bases, leaving 15 bases between the germline ends. Here the CDR3 reads CSVGLREVTYEQYF. DNA of the CDR3: TGCAGCGTTGGACTCCGCGAAGTAACCTACGAGCAGTACTTC.

The chain uses TRBV4-2 and TRBJ2-2; D is unresolved. V lost 0 bases and J 1 base, leaving 6 bases between the germline ends. This CDR3 spans 15 amino acids. Germline assignment: CDR1 LGHNA and CDR2 YNFKEQ. The CDR3 protein is CASSQDSGNTGELFF. In nucleotides, the CDR3 is TGTGCCAGCAGCCAAGATTCCGGGAACACCGGGGAGCTGTTTTTT.

The chain uses TRBV28 and TRBJ1-2, with D perhaps matching TRBD1 (5 bases). CDR1 and CDR2 from the germline V gene are MDHEN and SYDVKM. CDR3 length equals 14 residues. Trimming removed 4 bases at V and 5 bases at J, with 14 bases between. In DNA form, the CDR3 reads TGTGCCAGCAGTTCCCGACAGAAATGGTATGGCTACACCTTC. This encodes CASSSRQKWYGYTF.

This chain links TRBV2 with TRBJ2-5; TRBD1 matches 9 bases. Germline V lookup: CDR1 SNHLY, CDR2 FYNNEI. V dropped 5 bases and J dropped 4; count of bases not matched to a gene: 5. The CDR3 has 14 residues. The CDR3 region has the DNA TGTGCCAGCAGTTACAGGGGGCTGTCAGAGACCCAGTACTTC. Its translation: CASSYRGLSETQYF.

This chain joins TRBV5-1 and TRBJ2-5; the D is unclear. From germline, CDR1 is SGHRS and CDR2 YFSETQ. V lost 3 bases and J lost 3, with 9 bases in between. The CDR3 spans 13 residues. The CDR3 protein is CASSWKAKETQYF. CDR3 sequence (DNA): TGCGCCAGCAGCTGGAAAGCGAAAGAGACCCAGTACTTC.